These 16 T cell receptor beta chains were all obtained from the same sample, sequenced in a study of control samples from healthy donors and cancer patients. Using immunoSEQ multiplex PCR, the repertoire was profiled, and TCRdb retains in-frame clones only, with some absent. The sample has about 140,000 clones, 89% seen once; the top ten hold over 4%. Sequenced: blood. The origin of the receptors is a young man in good health.

The chain employs TRBV10-1 and TRBJ2-7; no firm D call. CDR3 length: 15 amino acids. The germline V gene has CDR1 WNHNN and CDR2 SYGVQD (reference sequence). V was pared by 8 bases and J by 9 bases, with 26 bases between. CDR3: CASRRIPPSGCGQYF. CDR3 DNA sequence: TGCGCCAGCCGCCGAATCCCGCCGAGTGGGTGCGGGCAGTACTTC.

The V gene is TRBV5-1, the J gene TRBJ1-1; a possible D gene is TRBD1 (5 bases). CDR1 SGHRS and CDR2 YFSETQ come from the germline V gene. Trimming removed 0 bases at V and 7 bases at J, with 19 bases between. This CDR3 has 16 residues. The CDR3 nucleotides are TGCGCCAGCAGCTTGGAGGTGCGGGGCAGGGCGGGTGAAGCTTTCTTT. Encoded protein: CASSLEVRGRAGEAFF.

This clone has a single count. The chain uses TRBV7-3 and TRBJ1-1, with D hard to call. The V and J ends lost 5 bases and 7 bases respectively, with 17 bases between them. This CDR3 comprises 14 residues. Germline V gene sequence: CDR1 SGHTA, CDR2 FQGTGA. CDR3: CASSISSDPHEAFF. Here the CDR3 DNA reads TGTGCCAGCAGCATAAGCTCGGACCCACATGAAGCTTTCTTT.

The chain employs TRBV12-5 and TRBJ1-1, with 7 bases fitting TRBD1. The CDR3 is 13 amino acids. V shed 7 bases, J shed 4 bases, and the junction held 6 bases outside the gene matches. The germline CDR1 and CDR2 sequences are LGHNT and FRNRAP. DNA of the CDR3: TGTGCTAGTGCCCAGGGGGAAAGCACTGAAGCTTTCTTT. Protein sequence: CASAQGESTEAFF. Combining the CDR3 with reference TRBV12-5 and TRBJ1-1 gives the whole variable domain DARVTQTPRHKVTEMGQEVTMRCQPILGHNTVFWYRQTMMQGLELLAYFRNRAPLDDSGMPKDRFSAEMPDATLATLKIQPSEPRDSAVYFCASAQGESTEAFFGQGTRLTVV.

The chain uses TRBV27 and TRBJ1-4; no clear D gene. Germline assignment: CDR1 MNHEY and CDR2 SMNVEV (reference sequence). This CDR3 spans 15 amino acids. V was cut by 3 bases and J by 0 bases, with 8 bases left in between. DNA of the CDR3: TGTGCCAGCAGTTTCGGTACGGCAACTAATGAAAAACTGTTTTTT. Its translation is CASSFGTATNEKLFF.

The chain couples TRBV7-2 to TRBJ1-5; no clear D gene. This CDR3 is built from 13 residues. CDR1 and CDR2 (germline): SGHTA, FQGNSA. V dropped 3 bases and J dropped 5 bases, with 8 bases sitting between them. Written as DNA, the CDR3 is TGTGCCAGCAGCTTGTGGCCGGATCAGCCCCAGCATTTT. It is translated as CASSLWPDQPQHF.

V gene TRBV7-9 combines with J gene TRBJ1-5; a possible D gene is TRBD1 (5 bases). CDR1 is SEHNR, CDR2 FQNEAQ, per germline (reference sequence). V lost 4 bases to trimming and J lost 6 bases, with 25 bases between them. The CDR3 sequence is 18 residues long. The CDR3, as DNA: TGTGCCAGCAGCTCATCGGGGACGGATCCTAAAAGAAGTCAGCCCCAGCATTTT. This gives the protein CASSSSGTDPKRSQPQHF.

The J gene is TRBJ2-3, the V gene TRBV7-3, with D tentatively TRBD1 (6 bases). CDR3 size: 14 residues. Deletions cut 6 bases from V and 7 bases from J, with 17 bases between. Germline V lookup: CDR1 SGHTA, CDR2 FQGTGA. The CDR3 bases are TGTGCCAGCAGTTCATCGTCTACAGGGTATACGCAGTATTTT. Its translation is CASSSSSTGYTQYF.

This clone has a handful of counts. This chain uses TRBV24-1 with TRBJ2-7; 11 positions agree with TRBD1. Germline-derived CDR1 and CDR2 are KGHDR and SFDVKD. The CDR3 spans 16 residues. The ends lost 4 bases at V and 6 bases at J; junction bases unmatched: 10. The CDR3 nucleotides are TGTGCCACCAGTGACCCTTCCGGGACAGGGGGTTTCGAGCAGTACTTC. This translates into CATSDPSGTGGFEQYF.

This clone was detected only once. V and J are TRBV11-2 and TRBJ1-6, with 7 bases matching TRBD1. Trimming removed 5 bases from V and 7 bases from J; junction bases left unmatched: 8. This CDR3 has 15 amino acids. The V gene's germline CDR1 is SGHAT and CDR2 FQNNGV. CDR3 nucleotides: TGTGCCAGCAGCATACAGGGGACGGGGAATTCACCCCTCCACTTT. Its protein product is CASSIQGTGNSPLHF. The whole variable domain, filled in from reference TRBV11-2 and TRBJ1-6, reads EAGVAQSPRYKIIEKRQSVAFWCNPISGHATLYWYQQILGQGPKLLIQFQNNGVVDDSQLPKDRFSAERLKGVDSTLKIQPAKLEDSAVYLCASSIQGTGNSPLHFGNGTRLTVT.

The rearrangement joins TRBV30 to TRBJ2-1; D possibly corresponds to TRBD2 (6 bases). The V end lost 1 base, the J end lost 0 bases, and 16 bases lay between the germline ends. CDR1 GTSNPN and CDR2 SVGIG come from the germline V gene (reference sequence). The CDR3 length is 17 residues. CDR3 residues: CAWSGGGYSRSYNEQFF. CDR3 coding DNA: TGTGCCTGGAGTGGGGGAGGCTACTCCCGCTCCTACAATGAGCAGTTCTTC.

The sample holds one count of this clone. The rearrangement links TRBV2 to TRBJ2-1, with D possibly being TRBD2 (6 bases). Germline V gene lookup returns CDR1 SNHLY and CDR2 FYNNEI. This CDR3 has 14 amino acids. Trimming cost V 10 bases and J 0 bases, with 13 bases left between them. CDR3 region: CANRGLSSYNEQFF. CDR3 nucleotide sequence: TGTGCCAATAGGGGACTTAGCTCCTACAATGAGCAGTTCTTC.

In this sample, this clone turned up once. V usage is TRBV5-5 and J usage is TRBJ2-7; maybe TRBD2 (5 bases). V shed 3 bases and J shed 0 bases, with 10 bases lying between them. CDR1 and CDR2 from the germline V gene are SGHKS and YYEKEE (reference sequence). The CDR3 has 14 residues. In DNA form, the CDR3 reads TGTGCCAGCAGCTGGACTGCCTCCTCCTACGAGCAGTACTTC. This codes for CASSWTASSYEQYF.

CDR3 in amino acids: CASSQEWGPTEAFF. CDR3 nucleotides: TGTGCCAGCAGCCAAGAGTGGGGGCCAACTGAAGCTTTCTTT. V usage is TRBV3-1 (or the pseudogene TRBV3-2) and J usage is TRBJ1-1; perhaps TRBD1 as D (6 bases). V was clipped by 0 bases and J by 5 bases, with 10 bases between them. Germline CDR1 LGHDT, CDR2 YNNKEL (reference sequence). The CDR3 contains 14 residues.

The chain has TRBV7-2 and TRBJ1-1; unclear D gene. The CDR3 loop spans 14 amino acids. With 3 bases removed from V and 5 bases from J, the gap between germline ends came to 13 bases. Germline CDR1 reads SGHTA; CDR2 reads FQGNSA. For the CDR3, the DNA is TGTGCCAGCAGCTTTACTGGGGAGTGGACTGAAGCTTTCTTT. Its protein product is CASSFTGEWTEAFF.

The chain has TRBV11-1 and TRBJ2-5; D is uncertain. Germline CDR1 and CDR2: SGHAT and FQDESV (reference sequence). With 5 bases removed from V and 2 bases from J, the gap between germline ends came to 18 bases. There are 16 residues in the CDR3. CDR3 protein: CASSPNPGARQETQYF. The CDR3 nucleotides read TGTGCCAGCAGCCCAAACCCAGGAGCCCGACAAGAGACCCAGTACTTC.